This T cell receptor (beta chain) was recorded in a study of Ad26.COV2.S vaccination and SARS-CoV-2 variants. Study findings and constraints: Recipients of vaccine and of placebo showed similar breadth of their non-spike TCR repertoires. Breadth and depth estimates from TCRs may understate total T cell responses.

Treatment in this sample: around 19 received Ad26.COV2.S at low or high dose, single or two shots; a few received placebo; per-sample allocation not given. The investigators took samples on day 63 after the first vaccine or placebo injection. Germline V CDR1 and CDR2: MNHEY, SMNVEV (reference sequence). This CDR3 has 15 residues. Trimming cost V 7 bases and J 2 bases; bases outside gene matches: 11. Some clones are missing from TCRdb's copy, which holds only in-frame ones; the method was immunoSEQ multiplex PCR. The sample lists about 240,000 clones, 88% occurring once. As for this clone: Its cognate antigen is unknown.

Here the sequenced sample was peripheral blood, taken in a trial of Ad26.COV2.S vaccine versus placebo. The TCR comes from a person aged 18-60 years who received the Ad26.COV2.S COVID-19 vaccine or a placebo. V is TRBV27 and J is TRBJ2-7, with 7 bases identical to TRBD2. The CDR3 DNA follows: TGTGCCAGCATTTCCATCGGGGGGAGCCCCTACGAGCAGTACTTC. Translated, it gives CASISIGGSPYEQYF.